This T cell receptor beta chain comes out of a study of tumor-infiltrating lymphocytes in primary liver carcinoma. Study-wide results and caveats: The study found tumor-adjacent and tumor-blood pairs overlapped less than tumor region pairs. A significantly higher top-250-clone fraction was found in tumors than in blood (p = 0.039).

Starting material for RNA and DNA co-extraction consisted of about 20-32 mg of unsorted bulk tissue. Patients underwent resection of primary liver carcinoma. This clonotype was counted a single time. The antigen remains unidentified. Relative to the germline gene, one junction end is altered; a read error may explain this. Germline-derived CDR1 and CDR2 are SGHRS and YFSETQ. The CDR3 extends over 18 amino acids. From 500 to 600 ng of total RNA, TCR beta-specific cDNA was reverse-transcribed using a constant-region primer. Researchers made the TCR beta libraries by running three nested multiplex PCR rounds with slightly modified ARM-PCR. Each of the first two PCR rounds ran approximately 10 cycles with TRBV1-TRBV30 forward and C-beta reverse primers. One entry per CDR3 protein results from TCRdb running MiXCR on the multiplex PCR reads. Seen here are about 120,000 distinct CDR3 sequences, 65% to 75% observed once, and the top ten hold more than 8%.

Sequenced sample: tumor-adjacent normal liver tissue. The clonotype was recovered from a woman aged 60-75 years with primary liver carcinoma and hepatitis B virus infection. The V gene is TRBV5-1, the J gene TRBJ1-1; the D gene is possibly TRBD1 (5 bases). CDR3 bases: TGCCCCAGCAGCTTGGGACGAGGAGACGTTGGGGATAACACTGAAGCTTTCTTT. It encodes CPSSLGRGDVGDNTEAFF.